This T cell receptor beta chain was sequenced in a study of technical replicates of blood from a few donors. V was clipped by 4 bases and J by 2 bases, with 10 bases between them. The CDR3 contains 14 residues. Germline-derived CDR1 and CDR2 are SEHNR and FQNEAQ (reference sequence). Profiled with immunoSEQ multiplex PCR; TCRdb holds only in-frame clones, not every one. The sample gives under 70,000 clones, about 86% of which show up once; roughly 5.8% is in the top ten. The chain links TRBV7-9 to TRBJ2-3; perhaps TRBD1 as D (6 bases). The TCR sequence derives from a human donor in good health. Some clones in this sample may be carry-over from other donors' samples. Sequenced: PBMCs. CDR3 DNA: TGTGCCAGCAGCTCATGGGGGCCCACAGATACGCAGTATTTT. Encoded protein: CASSSWGPTDTQYF.